This T cell receptor beta chain was recorded in a study of T-cell reconstitution after alpha-beta-depleted transplantation in children. Study-wide points: By about two months after transplant, alpha-beta T cells reportedly arose from several hundred graft clones that had expanded. The origin of high day-60 TCRbeta diversity in some patients lay in surviving recipient T cells and thymic progenitors.

At least ten counts were recorded for this clonotype. Its antigen is not known. Trimming removed 6 bases at V and 4 bases at J, with 20 bases between. This CDR3 is 16 amino acids long. Library preparation (for TCRbeta) was performed with unique molecular identifiers. Via MiXCR, TCRdb re-called the PCR reads, giving one row per CDR3 protein. The sample consists of 450,000 to 600,000 distinct CDR3 sequences, about 10% of them appearing once. This TCR was sampled from a child aged 2-9 years with inherited bone marrow failure, due to receive a stem cell transplant. Sequencing used PBMCs, obtained before TCRalphabeta/CD19-depleted stem cell transplant. This sequence joins TRBV12-3 or TRBV12-4 and TRBJ2-3; TRBD2 is a possible D gene (5 bases). The CDR3 sequence is CASSPLAGKKADTQYF. CDR3 DNA sequence: TGTGCCAGCAGCCCACTGGCCGGGAAGAAGGCAGATACGCAGTATTTT.